The following is a TCR beta chain sequence with its context. Per the study methods: Amplified reference gene primers provided the basis for estimating nucleated cell counts. Method: immunoSEQ multiplex PCR; TCRdb's copy keeps in-frame clones and lacks some. Clone size and the V and J calls come from that table; the DNA yielded D and trimming. The sample has 390,000 or so clones; over 80% are singletons. The data derive from a study of blood T cell repertoires in COVID-19. Across the whole study: Researchers got acute and convalescent COVID-19 samples from the United States, Italy and Spain.

The CDR3 loop spans 12 amino acids. Germline CDR1 and CDR2: MNHEY and SVGAGI. Between the trimmed V and J ends, which lost 6 bases and 10 bases, there was a span of 10 bases. Cohorts were determined from participant-reported clinical history. Sequenced: PBMCs or T cells enriched from blood (not recorded which). This TCR came from a woman between 45 and 60 years old who had recovered from COVID-19. The rearrangement links TRBV6-5 to TRBJ1-6, with no clear D. The chain's CDR3 is CASSRPRSPLHF. CDR3 coding DNA: TGTGCCAGCAGCCGCCCTAGGTCACCCCTCCACTTT.